Below are 28 T cell receptor beta chains sequenced from a single sample in a study of shared clonotypes between healthy human individuals. Sequencing was performed with immunoSEQ multiplex PCR; in TCRdb, only in-frame clones are kept and a portion is missing. This table holds about 2.2 million clones, 93% found once. Positive CCR7 selection of CD45RO-negative cells yielded the naive CD8 cells, and terminally differentiated effector memory CD45RA+ cells were excluded. The sequenced sample consisted of naive CD8+ T cells from PBMCs. Receptors originate from a man aged 18 to 30 in good health. Some clones in this sample may be carry-over from other donors' samples.

The chain uses TRBV7-6 and TRBJ2-7; TRBD1 matches 9 bases. V was clipped by 2 bases and J by 7 bases; unmatched bases: 9. The CDR3 extends over 15 amino acids. The germline V gene encodes CDR1 SGHVS and CDR2 FNYEAQ. The CDR3 loop is CASSLILTGGREQYF. The CDR3 DNA is TGTGCCAGCAGCTTAATCTTGACAGGGGGGCGTGAGCAGTACTTC. The full variable domain, with the rest looked up from reference TRBV7-6 and TRBJ2-7, is GAGVSQSPRYKVTKRGQDVALRCDPISGHVSLYWYRQALGQGPEFLTYFNYEAQQDKSGLPNDRFSAERPEGSISTLTIQRTEQRDSAMYRCASSLILTGGREQYFGPGTRLTVT.

The chain employs TRBV6-5 and TRBJ1-1; D unresolved. This CDR3 comprises 14 residues. The germline V gene encodes CDR1 MNHEY and CDR2 SVGAGI. V gave up 2 bases and J gave up 1 base, with 8 bases separating them. The DNA for the CDR3 is TGTGCCAGCAGTTACACGACGAGGAACACTGAAGCTTTCTTT. Translating it yields CASSYTTRNTEAFF.

This clone has only one observation. V gene TRBV15 combines with J gene TRBJ1-2, with D uncertain. The V end lost 0 bases, the J end lost 0 bases, and 14 bases lay between the germline ends. The CDR3 spans 17 residues. From germline, CDR1 is LNHNV and CDR2 YYDKDF (reference sequence). CDR3 nucleotide sequence: TGTGCCACCAGCAGAGATTTTACAGCCCTTTCTAACTATGGCTACACCTTC. It yields the protein CATSRDFTALSNYGYTF.

This chain joins TRBV7-9 and TRBJ1-2; 9 bases fit TRBD1. The junction had 14 bases not matched to a gene; V was cut back by 5 bases and J by 7 bases. The CDR3 loop spans 16 amino acids. The germline gives CDR1 SEHNR, CDR2 FQNEAQ (reference sequence). CDR3 coding DNA: TGTGCCAGCAGCGTCATATATATTGACAGGGGGACTGGCTACACCTTC. Its protein is CASSVIYIDRGTGYTF.

V gene TRBV5-1 combines with J gene TRBJ2-7, with 8 bases lining up with TRBD2. This CDR3 is built from 15 residues. Losses at the gene ends were 0 bases for V and 2 bases for J; bases not matched to a gene: 4. Germline lookup yields CDR1 SGHRS and CDR2 YFSETQ. The DNA for the CDR3 is TGCGCCAGCAGCTTGGCGGGAGGGAGTACCTACGAGCAGTACTTC. Amino acids: CASSLAGGSTYEQYF.

This chain joins TRBV6-5 and TRBJ2-1; possibly TRBD2 for D (5 bases). V lost 6 bases and J 5 bases, leaving 11 bases between the germline ends. CDR1 MNHEY and CDR2 SVGAGI come from the germline V gene. The CDR3 runs to 13 residues. DNA for the CDR3: TGTGCCAGCAGCTCCGACGGGGACAATGAGCAGTTCTTC. This encodes CASSSDGDNEQFF.

As concerns this clone: Distinct nucleotide sequences in the sample also encode this CDR3. The chain carries TRBV18 and TRBJ2-7, with D tentatively TRBD1 (5 bases). The germline CDR1 and CDR2 sequences are KGHSH and LQKENI. This CDR3 is 14 amino acids long. V was trimmed by 2 bases and J by 0 bases, leaving 8 bases between them. The CDR3 sequence: CASSPEDSSYEQYF. The DNA for the CDR3 is TGTGCCAGCTCACCAGAAGACAGCTCCTACGAGCAGTACTTC. Complete variable domain (other parts from reference TRBV18 and TRBJ2-7): NAGVMQNPRHLVRRRGQEARLRCSPMKGHSHVYWYRQLPEEGLKFMVYLQKENIIDESGMPKERFSAEFPKEGPSILRIQQVVRGDSAAYFCASSPEDSSYEQYFGPGTRLTVT.

This rearrangement joins TRBV29-1 to TRBJ2-1; the match to TRBD2 covers 10 bases. The CDR3 runs to 15 residues. Germline lookup yields CDR1 SQVTM and CDR2 ANQGSEA. CDR3 nucleotides: TGCACCGTAAGGAGAGCGGGAGGGTCGGTTGATGAGCAGTTCTTC. This encodes CTVRRAGGSVDEQFF.

This clone showed up just once. J is TRBJ2-5 and V is TRBV7-8, with 9 bases fitting TRBD2. CDR3 length: 16 amino acids. Per germline, CDR1 SGHVS and CDR2 FQNEAQ. V trimming: 1 base; J trimming: 3 bases; junction bases outside the gene matches: 6. The CDR3 DNA sequence: TGTGCCAGCAGCTTAGGGCGGGAGGGCCTAGAAGAGACCCAGTACTTC. This sequence encodes CASSLGREGLEETQYF.

The chain carries TRBV30 and TRBJ1-5; weak D call: TRBD1 (6 bases). This CDR3 comprises 14 residues. Trimming took off 1 base at V and 7 bases at J, with 14 bases between the two ends. Germline loops: CDR1 GTSNPN, CDR2 SVGIG (reference sequence). In DNA form, the CDR3 reads TGTGCCTGGAGTGGCCGGGACATAGACCAGCCCCAGCATTTT. As protein: CAWSGRDIDQPQHF. The full variable domain, its missing parts supplied by reference TRBV30 and TRBJ1-5, is SQTIHQWPATLVQPVGSPLSLECTVEGTSNPNLYWYRQAAGRGLQLLFYSVGIGQISSEVPQNLSASRPQDRQFILSSKKLLLSDSGFYLCAWSGRDIDQPQHFGDGTRLSIL.

The CDR3 here is CASSVGGYSNQPQHF. The DNA for the CDR3 is TGTGCCAGCAGTGTGGGTGGGTATAGCAATCAGCCCCAGCATTTT. The chain has TRBV2 and TRBJ1-5; D gene unclear. V shed 4 bases and J shed 0 bases, with 10 bases lying between them. The germline gives CDR1 SNHLY, CDR2 FYNNEI. The CDR3 has 15 amino acids.

The genes are TRBV29-1 and TRBJ2-1; TRBD1 matches at 8 bases. V was clipped by 7 bases and J by 7 bases; unmatched bases: 9. The CDR3 contains 13 residues. Germline-derived CDR1 and CDR2 are SQVTM and ANQGSEA. The CDR3 DNA reads TGCAGCGGGGTTCCCGGGGACAGGAATGAGCAGTTCTTC. This sequence encodes CSGVPGDRNEQFF.

Points on this clone: Other DNA sequences within the sample encode an identical CDR3. V and J are TRBV7-9 and TRBJ2-7; D gene ambiguous. Trimming removed 5 bases from V and 4 bases from J, with 6 bases in between. Germline V gene sequence: CDR1 SEHNR, CDR2 FQNEAQ (reference sequence). This CDR3 spans 11 amino acids. The CDR3 coding sequence is TGTGCCAGCAGCAACGGATACGAGCAGTACTTC. Translation: CASSNGYEQYF.

The chain carries TRBV7-8 and TRBJ1-2; the D gene is possibly TRBD1 (5 bases). V dropped 5 bases and J dropped 0 bases, with 19 bases sitting between them. CDR1 is SGHVS, CDR2 FQNEAQ, per germline. The CDR3 consists of 17 residues. The CDR3 is CASSPPLAGPANYGYTF. CDR3 coding DNA: TGTGCCAGCAGCCCTCCCCTTGCGGGGCCAGCTAACTATGGCTACACCTTC.

This chain links TRBV28 with TRBJ2-2, with D possibly matching TRBD1 (6 bases). This CDR3 contains 15 residues. V was pared by 4 bases and J by 5 bases, with 14 bases between. Germline V gives CDR1 MDHEN, CDR2 SYDVKM. CDR3 residues: CASSSLTGRTGELFF. The CDR3 DNA reads as TGTGCCAGCAGTTCCCTCACAGGGCGAACCGGGGAGCTGTTTTTT. Full variable domain (missing parts from reference TRBV28 and TRBJ2-2): DVKVTQSSRYLVKRTGEKVFLECVQDMDHENMFWYRQDPGLGLRLIYFSYDVKMKEKGDIPEGYSVSREKKERFSLILESASTNQTSMYLCASSSLTGRTGELFFGEGSRLTVL.

The genes are TRBV4-2 and TRBJ1-1; D possibly corresponds to TRBD1 (5 bases). There are 15 residues in the CDR3. The V end was cut by 4 bases, the J end by 4 bases, with 16 bases between. Germline V gene lookup returns CDR1 LGHNA and CDR2 YNFKEQ. CDR3 amino acids: CASSLSRGRPTEAFF. DNA of the CDR3: TGTGCCAGCAGCCTTTCAAGGGGCCGTCCCACTGAAGCTTTCTTT.

This chain joins TRBV7-9 and TRBJ2-5, with 9 nucleotides matching TRBD1. There are 15 residues in the CDR3. Germline CDR1 SEHNR, CDR2 FQNEAQ (reference sequence). The V segment lost 6 bases and the J segment 5 bases; nucleotides outside the gene matches: 10. In nucleotides, the CDR3 is TGTGCCAGCAGTCAAAGACAGGGGGTGAACGAGACCCAGTACTTC. It yields the protein CASSQRQGVNETQYF.

On this clone itself: Other DNA sequences in this sample translate to the same CDR3. The rearrangement links TRBV6-1 to TRBJ2-7; 10 positions match TRBD2. The CDR3 length is 15 residues. Trimming at V came to 1 base and at J to 2 bases, leaving 2 bases not matched to a gene. Germline V lookup: CDR1 MNHNS, CDR2 SASEGT. The CDR3 spells CASSEGLAGAYEQYF. In DNA form, the CDR3 reads TGTGCCAGCAGTGAAGGCCTAGCGGGGGCCTACGAGCAGTACTTC.

Comment on this clone: A read error may produce the germline difference seen at one junction end. The chain joins TRBV19 to TRBJ1-2, with D maybe TRBD1 (5 bases). Germline V gene lookup returns CDR1 LNHDA and CDR2 SQIVND (reference sequence). This CDR3 spans 14 amino acids. The CDR3 is CASNSAYRDVAIGF. CDR3 in DNA: TGTGCCAGTAACTCAGCTTATCGGGACGTCGCTATCGGGTTC.

The genes are TRBV5-1 and TRBJ2-2; 8 bases match TRBD1. Trimming removed 4 bases from V and 3 bases from J; junction bases left unmatched: 11. The CDR3 is made up of 17 amino acids. Germline V CDR1 and CDR2: SGHRS, YFSETQ. The CDR3 DNA sequence: TGCGCCAGCAGCACTTCCCCAGGGGGCATGGACACCGGGGAGCTGTTTTTT. Its translation is CASSTSPGGMDTGELFF.

The rearrangement joins TRBV4-1 to TRBJ1-5; possibly TRBD1 for D (6 bases). Germline V CDR1 and CDR2: MGHRA, YSYEKL. V was cut by 1 base and J by 4 bases, with 8 bases left in between. There are 14 residues in the CDR3. The CDR3, as DNA: TGCGCCAGCAGCCAAGTGGGGGCAAATCAGCCCCAGCATTTT. It codes for CASSQVGANQPQHF.

This clone was seen a single time. The chain has TRBV28 and TRBJ1-5, with unresolved D. Germline CDR1 MDHEN, CDR2 SYDVKM. V was shortened by 2 bases and J by 9 bases, with 14 bases between the two germline ends. The CDR3 totals 14 residues. The CDR3 nucleotides are TGTGCCAGCAGTTTAATAAAACCCGCGGGGCCCCAGCATTTT. This sequence encodes CASSLIKPAGPQHF.

V and J are TRBV10-1 and TRBJ2-3; 16 bases align to TRBD2. The CDR3 has 20 residues. Germline CDR1 WNHNN, CDR2 SYGVQD (reference sequence). V gave up 3 bases and J gave up 4 bases; unmatched junction bases: 13. Written as DNA, the CDR3 is TGCGCCAGCAGTGATGGGAAATACGGGACTAGCGGGAGGGAGCCAGATACGCAGTATTTT. Protein sequence: CASSDGKYGTSGREPDTQYF.

J is TRBJ1-1 and V is TRBV5-1, with D possibly matching TRBD1 (5 bases). The length of the CDR3 is 15 residues. Trimming cost V 0 bases and J 1 base, with 10 bases left between them. Looked up from germline, CDR1 is SGHRS and CDR2 is YFSETQ. In DNA, the CDR3 is TGCGCCAGCAGCTTGGGCTATGACAGGAACACTGAAGCTTTCTTT. Its protein is CASSLGYDRNTEAFF.

V and J are TRBV6-5 and TRBJ2-5; 7 bases are a match to TRBD2. The better agreement between TRBJ2-7 and the DNA end casts doubt on the J call. The CDR3 spans 15 residues. The V gene's germline CDR1 is MNHEY and CDR2 SVGAGI. The CDR3 DNA follows: TGTGCCAGCAGTTACTCCAGCGGGACGGCCTACGAGCAGTACTTC. Its translation: CASSYSSGTAYEQYF.

This chain uses TRBV11-2 with TRBJ2-7; 11 nucleotides match TRBD1. Per germline, CDR1 SGHAT and CDR2 FQNNGV. This CDR3 comprises 16 residues. Trimming cost V 5 bases and J 3 bases; bases outside gene matches: 9. This chain's CDR3 is CASSQYSGTGGYEQYF. The CDR3 region has the DNA TGTGCCAGCAGCCAGTACTCCGGGACAGGGGGCTACGAGCAGTACTTC.

The chain links TRBV7-2 to TRBJ2-7, with D perhaps matching TRBD2 (6 bases). The CDR3 runs to 18 residues. The V gene lost 2 bases and the J gene lost 4 bases, with 24 bases spanning the gap. Germline V gene data show CDR1 as SGHTA and CDR2 as FQGNSA. Here the CDR3 reads CASSLPLTSGGRLYEQYF. The CDR3 DNA sequence: TGTGCCAGCAGCTTACCATTAACATCCGGGGGTCGGCTTTACGAGCAGTACTTC.

The chain couples TRBV7-3 to TRBJ2-1, with 12 bases identical to TRBD2. Germline V gene sequence: CDR1 SGHTA, CDR2 FQGTGA. V lost 4 bases to trimming and J lost 8 bases; unmatched junction nucleotides: 12. The CDR3 extends over 17 amino acids. As DNA, the CDR3 is TGTGCCAGCAGCTCCCTGGGTGGGGCTAGCGGGAGGGATGAGCAGTTCTTC. It codes for CASSSLGGASGRDEQFF.